This T cell receptor (beta chain) was captured by sequencing in a study of control samples from healthy donors and cancer patients. CDR3 size: 15 residues. Per germline, CDR1 MNHEY and CDR2 SVGAGI. V was cut by 8 bases and J by 0 bases, with 13 bases left in between. Assay: immunoSEQ multiplex PCR; the TCRdb copy retains only in-frame clones and omits some. The profile shows 45,000 to 60,000 clones, roughly nine tenths of them singletons. The TCR was taken from a man aged 25-40 years with colorectal cancer. The sample was PBMCs. The rearrangement links TRBV6-5 to TRBJ1-4; tentatively, D is TRBD1 (5 bases). The CDR3 sequence: CASQFTGATNEKLFF. DNA for the CDR3: TGTGCCAGCCAATTTACAGGCGCAACTAATGAAAAACTGTTTTTT.